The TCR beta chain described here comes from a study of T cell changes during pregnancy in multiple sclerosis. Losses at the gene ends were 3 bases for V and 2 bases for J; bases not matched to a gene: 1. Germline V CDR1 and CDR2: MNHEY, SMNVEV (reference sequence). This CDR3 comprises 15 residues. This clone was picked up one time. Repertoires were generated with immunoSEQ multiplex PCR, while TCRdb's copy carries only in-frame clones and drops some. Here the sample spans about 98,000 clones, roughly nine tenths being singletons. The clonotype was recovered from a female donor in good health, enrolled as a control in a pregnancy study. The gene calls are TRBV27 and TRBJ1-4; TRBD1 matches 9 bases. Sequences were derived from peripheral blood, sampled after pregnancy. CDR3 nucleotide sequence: TGTGCCAGCAGTTTCGACAGGGGGACTAATGAAAAACTGTTTTTT. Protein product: CASSFDRGTNEKLFF.